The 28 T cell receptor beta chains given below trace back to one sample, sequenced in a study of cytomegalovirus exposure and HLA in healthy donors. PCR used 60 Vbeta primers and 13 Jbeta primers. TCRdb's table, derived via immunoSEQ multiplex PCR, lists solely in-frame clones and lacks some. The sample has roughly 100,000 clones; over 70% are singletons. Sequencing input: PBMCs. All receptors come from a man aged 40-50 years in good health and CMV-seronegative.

The CDR3 here is CASSYTGTGSYEQYF. CDR3 bases: TGTGCCAGCAGTTACACCGGGACAGGCTCCTACGAGCAGTACTTC. The V gene is TRBV28, the J gene TRBJ2-7; 8 nucleotides agree with TRBD1. The CDR3 runs 15 residues. CDR1 MDHEN and CDR2 SYDVKM come from the germline V gene. Trimming cost V 4 bases and J 0 bases; bases outside gene matches: 5.

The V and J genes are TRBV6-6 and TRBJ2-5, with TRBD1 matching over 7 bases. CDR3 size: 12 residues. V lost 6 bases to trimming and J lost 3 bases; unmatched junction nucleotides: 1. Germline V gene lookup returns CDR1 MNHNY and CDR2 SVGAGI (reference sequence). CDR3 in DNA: TGTGCCAGCAGAACAGGGGAAGAGACCCAGTACTTC. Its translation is CASRTGEETQYF.

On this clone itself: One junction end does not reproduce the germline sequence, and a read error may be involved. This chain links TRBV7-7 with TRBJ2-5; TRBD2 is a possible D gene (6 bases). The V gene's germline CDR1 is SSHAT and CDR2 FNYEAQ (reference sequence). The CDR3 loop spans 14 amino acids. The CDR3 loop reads CASSLVGGAGTQYF. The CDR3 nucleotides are TGTGCTAGCAGCTTAGTTGGCGGGGCGGGGACCCAGTACTTC.

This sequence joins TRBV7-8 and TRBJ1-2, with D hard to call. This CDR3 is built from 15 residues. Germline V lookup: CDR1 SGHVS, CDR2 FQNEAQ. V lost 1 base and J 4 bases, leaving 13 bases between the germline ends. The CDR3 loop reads CASSLVQTRFYGYTF. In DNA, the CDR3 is TGTGCCAGCAGCTTAGTCCAAACTCGGTTCTATGGCTACACCTTC.

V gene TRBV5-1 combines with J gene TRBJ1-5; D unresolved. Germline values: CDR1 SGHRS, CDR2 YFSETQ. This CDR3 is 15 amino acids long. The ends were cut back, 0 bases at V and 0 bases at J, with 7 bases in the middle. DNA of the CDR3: TGCGCCAGCAGCTTGGACGGGGATAGCAATCAGCCCCAGCATTTT. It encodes CASSLDGDSNQPQHF.

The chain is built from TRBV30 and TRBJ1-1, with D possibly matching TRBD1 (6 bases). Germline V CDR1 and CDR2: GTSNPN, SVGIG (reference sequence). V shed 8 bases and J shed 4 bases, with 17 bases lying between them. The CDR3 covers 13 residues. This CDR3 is CASSRTAGTEAFF. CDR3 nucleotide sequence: TGTGCCAGCTCGCGGACAGCCGGCACTGAAGCTTTCTTT.

The CDR3, as DNA: TGCGCCAGCAGCCAACCCGGGACAGGGCCATCACCCCTCCACTTT. Its protein is CASSQPGTGPSPLHF. The V and J genes are TRBV4-1 and TRBJ1-6, with 9 bases fitting TRBD1. The CDR3 is 15 amino acids. The J segment lost 10 bases and the V segment lost 2 bases, leaving 6 bases of the junction unmatched. Looked up from germline, CDR1 is MGHRA and CDR2 is YSYEKL.

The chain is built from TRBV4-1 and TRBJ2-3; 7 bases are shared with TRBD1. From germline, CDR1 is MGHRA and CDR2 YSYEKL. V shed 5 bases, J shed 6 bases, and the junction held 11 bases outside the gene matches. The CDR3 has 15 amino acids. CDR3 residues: CASSGDRVLQDTQYF. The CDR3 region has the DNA TGCGCCAGCAGCGGTGACAGGGTCTTACAGGATACGCAGTATTTT.

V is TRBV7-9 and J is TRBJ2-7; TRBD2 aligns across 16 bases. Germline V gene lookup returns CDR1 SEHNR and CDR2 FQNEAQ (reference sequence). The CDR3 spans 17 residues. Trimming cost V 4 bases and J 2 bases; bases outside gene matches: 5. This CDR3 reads CASSSLGTSGRAYEQYF. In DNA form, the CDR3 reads TGTGCCAGCAGCTCCCTCGGGACTAGCGGGAGGGCCTACGAGCAGTACTTC.

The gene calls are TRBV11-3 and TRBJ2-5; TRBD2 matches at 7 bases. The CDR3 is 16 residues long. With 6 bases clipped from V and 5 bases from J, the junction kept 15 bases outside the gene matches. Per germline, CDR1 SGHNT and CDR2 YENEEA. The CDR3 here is CASSSPPGLEEETQYF. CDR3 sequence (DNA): TGTGCCAGCAGTTCGCCTCCAGGACTAGAGGAGGAGACCCAGTACTTC.

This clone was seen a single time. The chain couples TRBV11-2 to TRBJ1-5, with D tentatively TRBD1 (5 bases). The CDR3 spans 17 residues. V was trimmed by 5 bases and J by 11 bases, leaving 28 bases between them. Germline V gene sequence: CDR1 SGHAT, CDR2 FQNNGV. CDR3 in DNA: TGTGCCAGCAGCCAGTTATTAATTTCGGGGCCTCCGGGGGCCCAGCATTTT. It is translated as CASSQLLISGPPGAQHF.

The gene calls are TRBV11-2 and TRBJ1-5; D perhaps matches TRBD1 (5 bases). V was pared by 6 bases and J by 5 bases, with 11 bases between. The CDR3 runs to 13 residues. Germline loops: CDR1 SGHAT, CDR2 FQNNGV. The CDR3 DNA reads TGTGCCAGCAGTATGGGACTGTATCAGCCCCAGCATTTT. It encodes CASSMGLYQPQHF.

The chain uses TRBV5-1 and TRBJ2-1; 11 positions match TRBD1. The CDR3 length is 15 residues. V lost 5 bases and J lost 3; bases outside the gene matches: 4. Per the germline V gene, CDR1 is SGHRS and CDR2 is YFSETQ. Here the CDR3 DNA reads TGCGCCAGCAGTTATGGGACAGGGGGCTACAATGAGCAGTTCTTC. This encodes CASSYGTGGYNEQFF. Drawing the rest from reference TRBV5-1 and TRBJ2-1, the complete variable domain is KAGVTQTPRYLIKTRGQQVTLSCSPISGHRSVSWYQQTPGQGLQFLFEYFSETQRNKGNFPGRFSGRQFSNSRSEMNVSTLELGDSALYLCASSYGTGGYNEQFFGPGTRLTVL.

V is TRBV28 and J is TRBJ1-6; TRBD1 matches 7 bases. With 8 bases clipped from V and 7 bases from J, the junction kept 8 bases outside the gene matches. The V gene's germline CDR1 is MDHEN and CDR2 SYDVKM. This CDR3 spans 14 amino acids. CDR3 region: CASLLDRANSPLHF. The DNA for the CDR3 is TGTGCCAGCCTACTTGACAGGGCCAATTCACCCCTCCACTTT.

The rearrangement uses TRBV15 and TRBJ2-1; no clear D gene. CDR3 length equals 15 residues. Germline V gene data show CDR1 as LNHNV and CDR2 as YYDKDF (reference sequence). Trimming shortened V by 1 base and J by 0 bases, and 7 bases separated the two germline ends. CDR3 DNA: TGTGCCACCAGCAGAGGTGACTTCTCCTACAATGAGCAGTTCTTC. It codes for CATSRGDFSYNEQFF. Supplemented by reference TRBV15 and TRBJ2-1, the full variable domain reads DAMVIQNPRYQVTQFGKPVTLSCSQTLNHNVMYWYQQKSSQAPKLLFHYYDKDFNNEADTPDNFQSRRPNTSFCFLDIRSPGLGDTAMYLCATSRGDFSYNEQFFGPGTRLTVL.

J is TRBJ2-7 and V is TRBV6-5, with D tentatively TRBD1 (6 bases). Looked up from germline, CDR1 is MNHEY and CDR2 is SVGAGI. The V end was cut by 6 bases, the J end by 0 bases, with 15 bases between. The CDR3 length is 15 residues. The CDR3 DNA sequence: TGTGCCAGCAGCCCCAGGGGCGAAAGCTCCTACGAGCAGTACTTC. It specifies CASSPRGESSYEQYF.

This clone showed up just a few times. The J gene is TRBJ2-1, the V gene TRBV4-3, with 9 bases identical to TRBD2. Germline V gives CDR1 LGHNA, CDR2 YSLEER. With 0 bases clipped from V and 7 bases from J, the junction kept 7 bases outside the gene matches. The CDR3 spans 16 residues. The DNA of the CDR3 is TGCGCCAGCAGCCAAGAGCTAGCGGGGAGATTAAATGAGCAGTTCTTC. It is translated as CASSQELAGRLNEQFF.

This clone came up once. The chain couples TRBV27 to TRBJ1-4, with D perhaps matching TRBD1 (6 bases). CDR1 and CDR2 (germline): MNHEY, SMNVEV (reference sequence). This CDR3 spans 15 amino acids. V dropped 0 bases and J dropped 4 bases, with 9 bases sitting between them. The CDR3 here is CASSLSTGFNEKLFF. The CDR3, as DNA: TGTGCCAGCAGTTTATCTACAGGGTTTAATGAAAAACTGTTTTTT.

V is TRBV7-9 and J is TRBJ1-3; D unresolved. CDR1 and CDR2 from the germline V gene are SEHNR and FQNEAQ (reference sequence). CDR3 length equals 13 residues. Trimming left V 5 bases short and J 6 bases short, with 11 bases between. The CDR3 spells CASSQRVENTIYF. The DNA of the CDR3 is TGTGCCAGCAGCCAGAGGGTTGAAAACACCATATATTTT.

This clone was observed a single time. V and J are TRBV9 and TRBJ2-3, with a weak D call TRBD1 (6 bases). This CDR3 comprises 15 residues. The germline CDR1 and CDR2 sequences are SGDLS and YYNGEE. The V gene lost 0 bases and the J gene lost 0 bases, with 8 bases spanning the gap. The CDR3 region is CASSVVGASTDTQYF. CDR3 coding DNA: TGTGCCAGCAGCGTAGTGGGGGCTAGCACAGATACGCAGTATTTT.

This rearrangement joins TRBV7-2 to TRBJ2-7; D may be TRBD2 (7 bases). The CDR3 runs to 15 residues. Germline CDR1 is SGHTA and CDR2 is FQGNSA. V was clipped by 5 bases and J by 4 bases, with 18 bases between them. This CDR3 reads CASSPKGGAWYEQYF. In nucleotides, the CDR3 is TGTGCCAGCAGCCCTAAAGGGGGGGCGTGGTACGAGCAGTACTTC.

DNA of the CDR3: TGTGCCAGCTCACCAGACAGGGTTGCCGGGGAGCTGTTTTTT. It translates to CASSPDRVAGELFF. J is TRBJ2-2 and V is TRBV18; 7 bases map to TRBD1. The CDR3 contains 14 residues. Germline V gene lookup returns CDR1 KGHSH and CDR2 LQKENI. V shed 2 bases, J shed 6 bases, and the junction held 3 bases outside the gene matches.

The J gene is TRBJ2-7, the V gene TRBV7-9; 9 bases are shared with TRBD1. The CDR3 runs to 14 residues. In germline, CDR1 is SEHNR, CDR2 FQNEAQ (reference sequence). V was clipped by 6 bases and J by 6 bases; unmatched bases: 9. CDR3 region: CASSPYGTGFEQYF. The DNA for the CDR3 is TGTGCCAGCAGTCCATACGGGACAGGGTTCGAGCAGTACTTC.

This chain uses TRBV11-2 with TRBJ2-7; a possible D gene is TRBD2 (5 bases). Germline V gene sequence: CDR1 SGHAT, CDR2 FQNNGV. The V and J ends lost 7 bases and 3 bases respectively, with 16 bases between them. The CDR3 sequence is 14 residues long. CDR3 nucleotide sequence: TGTGCCAGCATGGGGAGCCCGAATCTCTACGAGCAGTACTTC. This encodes CASMGSPNLYEQYF.

CDR3 loop: CASSFRDISYEQYF. The DNA for the CDR3 is TGTGCCAGCAGTTTTAGGGACATATCCTACGAGCAGTACTTC. The V and J genes are TRBV28 and TRBJ2-7; perhaps TRBD1 as D (6 bases). This CDR3 spans 14 amino acids. Per the germline V gene, CDR1 is MDHEN and CDR2 is SYDVKM. Trimming removed 3 bases from V and 1 base from J, with 10 bases in between.

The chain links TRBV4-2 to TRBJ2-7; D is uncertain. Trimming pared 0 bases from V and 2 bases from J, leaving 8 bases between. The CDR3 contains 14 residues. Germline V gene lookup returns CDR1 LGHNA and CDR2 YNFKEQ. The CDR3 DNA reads TGTGCCAGCAGCCAAGATTTGGCAGCCTACGAGCAGTACTTC. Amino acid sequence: CASSQDLAAYEQYF.

This CDR3 is CASRKAGGPGELFF. CDR3 nucleotide sequence: TGTGCCAGCAGGAAGGCAGGGGGGCCCGGGGAGCTGTTTTTT. The chain recombines TRBV6-5 with TRBJ2-2, with a tentative D call TRBD1 (7 bases). From germline, CDR1 is MNHEY and CDR2 SVGAGI. The V end was cut by 6 bases, the J end by 6 bases, with 14 bases between. The CDR3 loop spans 14 amino acids.

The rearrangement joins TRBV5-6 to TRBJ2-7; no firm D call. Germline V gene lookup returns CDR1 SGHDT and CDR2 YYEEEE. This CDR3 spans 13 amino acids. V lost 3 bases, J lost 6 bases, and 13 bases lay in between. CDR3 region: CASSSSAFSEQYF. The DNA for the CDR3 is TGTGCCAGCAGCTCCTCTGCTTTCAGCGAGCAGTACTTC.